This T cell receptor (beta chain) was observed in a study of blood T cell repertoires in COVID-19. Study-level information: There were acute and convalescent COVID-19 samples, and they came from the United States, Italy and Spain. In each case, the material was cDNA or gDNA derived from T cells, B-cell-depleted T cells, or PBMCs.

V was shortened by 5 bases and J by 2 bases, with 10 bases between the two germline ends. The germline V gene encodes CDR1 KGHSH and CDR2 LQKENI. This CDR3 region has 15 residues. Per the original data handling: Estimation of nucleated cell counts was performed using reference gene primer amplification. Profiled with immunoSEQ multiplex PCR; TCRdb holds only in-frame clones, not every one. Clone size and V and J calls were adopted from that table, with D and trimming inferred from the DNA. The sample lists 120,000 or so clones, more than 65% seen once, with 25% in the top ten. The source of this sequence is a human donor in a cohort sampled during active COVID-19. This sequence joins TRBV18 and TRBJ2-6, with D possibly TRBD1 on 6 matching bases. Source material: peripheral blood. CDR3 sequence (DNA): TGTGCCAGCTCAGCGTCAGGGGCTGGGGCCAACGTCCTGACTTTC. This translates into CASSASGAGANVLTF.